These T cell receptor beta chains were read from a single sample in a study of blood T cell repertoires in COVID-19. The assay was immunoSEQ multiplex PCR, and TCRdb's table has in-frame clones only and misses some. The sample records about 410,000 clones, about nine tenths being singletons. Material for sequencing was peripheral blood. Receptors originate from a woman between 35 and 50 years old with COVID-19, enrolled during active disease. Both conserved end residues are part of each CDR3. The order of the fields is D gene, V gene, clone size, J gene, CDR3 protein, CDR3 DNA. D genes are given only for firm matches. The size entry is marked missing in some rows and otherwise reads once, few, many or a size class.

D gene: -
V gene: TRBV2
clone size: -
J gene: TRBJ2-5
CDR3 protein: CASLRGEITETQYF
CDR3 DNA: TGTGCCAGCCTCAGGGGGGAGATCACAGAGACCCAGTACTTC

D gene: TRBD1
V gene: TRBV4-1
clone size: -
J gene: TRBJ1-5
CDR3 protein: CASRQGADQPQHF
CDR3 DNA: TGCGCCAGCAGACAGGGGGCCGATCAGCCCCAGCATTTT

D gene: -
V gene: TRBV3-1/TRBV3-2
clone size: -
J gene: TRBJ2-3
CDR3 protein: CASSPRFTDTQYF
CDR3 DNA: TGTGCCAGCAGCCCGAGGTTCACAGATACGCAGTATTTT

D gene: -
V gene: TRBV28
clone size: -
J gene: TRBJ2-2
CDR3 protein: CASSLSGHPRTGELFF
CDR3 DNA: TGTGCCAGCAGTTTATCGGGACACCCAAGGACCGGGGAGCTGTTTTTT

D gene: -
V gene: TRBV5-1
clone size: few
J gene: TRBJ1-4
CDR3 protein: CASSWEWPRKEKLFF
CDR3 DNA: TGCGCCAGCAGCTGGGAGTGGCCCCGGAAGGAAAAACTGTTTTTT

D gene: TRBD1
V gene: TRBV18
clone size: -
J gene: TRBJ2-7
CDR3 protein: CASSPNSGGFGEQYF
CDR3 DNA: TGTGCCAGCTCACCAAACTCAGGGGGATTTGGGGAGCAGTACTTC

D gene: TRBD2
V gene: TRBV11-2
clone size: -
J gene: TRBJ2-5
CDR3 protein: CASSLGTSGRRGTQYF
CDR3 DNA: TGTGCCAGCAGCCTAGGGACTAGCGGGAGGAGAGGGACCCAGTACTTC

D gene: TRBD1
V gene: TRBV7-8
clone size: -
J gene: TRBJ1-2
CDR3 protein: CASSKRTGDGYTF
CDR3 DNA: TGTGCCAGCAGCAAGCGGACAGGAGATGGCTACACCTTC

D gene: TRBD1
V gene: TRBV28
clone size: -
J gene: TRBJ1-2
CDR3 protein: CASSSIGTGDGYTF
CDR3 DNA: TGTGCCAGCAGTTCCATCGGGACAGGGGACGGCTACACCTTC

D gene: -
V gene: TRBV6-6
clone size: -
J gene: TRBJ2-7
CDR3 protein: CASSSRQTVDEQYF
CDR3 DNA: TGTGCCAGCAGTTCACGACAGACTGTCGACGAGCAGTACTTC

D gene: -
V gene: TRBV5-1
clone size: -
J gene: TRBJ1-2
CDR3 protein: CARSRGGENYGYTF
CDR3 DNA: TGCGCCCGCAGCCGAGGGGGGGAGAACTATGGCTACACCTTC

D gene: TRBD1
V gene: TRBV15
clone size: -
J gene: TRBJ1-1
CDR3 protein: CATSRPAWTGRRNTEAFF
CDR3 DNA: TGTGCCACCAGCAGACCCGCATGGACAGGGAGGCGGAACACTGAAGCTTTCTTT

D gene: TRBD1
V gene: TRBV5-1
clone size: few
J gene: TRBJ1-1
CDR3 protein: CASSPGQGDTEAFF
CDR3 DNA: TGCGCCAGCAGCCCGGGACAGGGGGACACTGAAGCTTTCTTT

D gene: -
V gene: TRBV28
clone size: -
J gene: TRBJ1-6
CDR3 protein: CASSLQGRSYNSPLHF
CDR3 DNA: TGTGCCAGCAGTTTACAGGGTCGCTCCTATAATTCACCCCTCCACTTT

D gene: -
V gene: TRBV28
clone size: -
J gene: TRBJ2-1
CDR3 protein: CASSFVGLGAPYNEQFF
CDR3 DNA: TGTGCCAGCAGTTTCGTCGGCCTGGGGGCCCCCTACAATGAGCAGTTCTTC

D gene: TRBD1
V gene: TRBV3-1/TRBV3-2
clone size: -
J gene: TRBJ2-7
CDR3 protein: CASSQDWRTGGEQYF
CDR3 DNA: TGTGCCAGCAGCCAAGATTGGAGGACAGGGGGCGAGCAGTACTTC

D gene: -
V gene: TRBV5-8
clone size: -
J gene: TRBJ1-1
CDR3 protein: CASSTPRRVGNTEAFF
CDR3 DNA: TGTGCCAGCAGCACCCCTCGGAGGGTGGGGAACACTGAAGCTTTCTTT

D gene: -
V gene: TRBV19
clone size: -
J gene: TRBJ1-1
CDR3 protein: CASSLHDVGLGDYTEAFF
CDR3 DNA: TGTGCCAGTAGTCTCCACGATGTGGGGTTGGGGGACTACACTGAAGCTTTCTTT

D gene: -
V gene: TRBV9
clone size: -
J gene: TRBJ2-3
CDR3 protein: CASSVDGQGPDTQYF
CDR3 DNA: TGTGCCAGCAGCGTAGACGGGCAGGGCCCAGATACGCAGTATTTT

D gene: TRBD2
V gene: TRBV10-2
clone size: -
J gene: TRBJ2-3
CDR3 protein: CASRFGGGGLSTDTQYF
CDR3 DNA: TGCGCCAGCAGGTTTGGCGGGGGGGGTTTAAGCACAGATACGCAGTATTTT

D gene: TRBD1
V gene: TRBV7-9
clone size: -
J gene: TRBJ1-4
CDR3 protein: CASSTNKGTAFNEKLFF
CDR3 DNA: TGTGCCAGCAGCACCAATAAAGGGACAGCCTTTAATGAAAAACTGTTTTTT

D gene: TRBD1
V gene: TRBV28
clone size: -
J gene: TRBJ1-2
CDR3 protein: CASSFAGGNYGYTF
CDR3 DNA: TGTGCCAGCAGTTTTGCAGGGGGGAACTATGGCTACACCTTC

D gene: -
V gene: TRBV5-1
clone size: -
J gene: TRBJ1-6
CDR3 protein: CASSFESSYNSPLHF
CDR3 DNA: TGCGCCAGCAGCTTTGAGAGCTCCTATAATTCACCCCTCCACTTT

D gene: -
V gene: TRBV6-5
clone size: -
J gene: TRBJ2-3
CDR3 protein: CASSYNDRDTQYF
CDR3 DNA: TGTGCCAGCAGTTACAACGACAGAGATACGCAGTATTTT

D gene: -
V gene: TRBV5-6
clone size: -
J gene: TRBJ1-1
CDR3 protein: CASSLGGGLDTEAFF
CDR3 DNA: TGTGCCAGCAGCTTGGGCGGGGGCTTGGACACTGAAGCTTTCTTT

D gene: -
V gene: TRBV5-6
clone size: once
J gene: TRBJ2-1
CDR3 protein: CASSLAWGVNNEQFF
CDR3 DNA: TGTGCCAGCAGCTTGGCGTGGGGGGTAAATAATGAGCAGTTCTTC

D gene: TRBD1
V gene: TRBV10-3
clone size: -
J gene: TRBJ2-5
CDR3 protein: CAIKTGTAGETQYF
CDR3 DNA: TGTGCCATAAAGACAGGGACAGCAGGAGAGACCCAGTACTTC

D gene: TRBD1
V gene: TRBV11-2
clone size: -
J gene: TRBJ1-1
CDR3 protein: CASSPIDRGTRKNTEAFF
CDR3 DNA: TGTGCCAGCAGCCCCATAGACAGGGGCACTCGTAAGAACACTGAAGCTTTCTTT

D gene: TRBD1
V gene: TRBV30
clone size: -
J gene: TRBJ1-2
CDR3 protein: CAWRKQGSYGYTF
CDR3 DNA: TGTGCCTGGAGGAAACAGGGGAGCTATGGCTACACCTTC

D gene: -
V gene: TRBV29-1
clone size: -
J gene: TRBJ1-4
CDR3 protein: CSVMDTATNEKLFF
CDR3 DNA: TGCAGCGTTATGGACACCGCAACTAATGAAAAACTGTTTTTT

D gene: TRBD1
V gene: TRBV7-9
clone size: few
J gene: TRBJ1-1
CDR3 protein: CASSPKGTENTEAFF
CDR3 DNA: TGTGCCAGCAGCCCTAAGGGGACAGAGAACACTGAAGCTTTCTTT

D gene: TRBD1
V gene: TRBV11-2
clone size: -
J gene: TRBJ1-1
CDR3 protein: CASSPRQGTEAFF
CDR3 DNA: TGTGCCAGCAGCCCCAGACAGGGAACTGAAGCTTTCTTT

D gene: -
V gene: TRBV5-1
clone size: -
J gene: TRBJ2-1
CDR3 protein: CASSLAGQGRNEQFF
CDR3 DNA: TGCGCCAGCAGCTTGGCCGGCCAGGGCCGCAATGAGCAGTTCTTC

D gene: TRBD1
V gene: TRBV29-1
clone size: -
J gene: TRBJ1-2
CDR3 protein: CSARTGDYGYTF
CDR3 DNA: TGCAGCGCGAGGACAGGGGACTATGGCTACACCTTC

D gene: -
V gene: TRBV6-5
clone size: once
J gene: TRBJ2-1
CDR3 protein: CASSIQGATNEQFF
CDR3 DNA: TGTGCCAGCAGTATCCAAGGGGCTACGAATGAGCAGTTCTTC

D gene: -
V gene: TRBV28
clone size: -
J gene: TRBJ2-7
CDR3 protein: CASSFMLMTEAGAPGEQYF
CDR3 DNA: TGTGCCAGCAGTTTTATGCTCATGACAGAAGCAGGGGCTCCGGGCGAGCAGTACTTC

D gene: -
V gene: TRBV2
clone size: -
J gene: TRBJ1-1
CDR3 protein: CASSTGLTGTEAFF
CDR3 DNA: TGTGCCAGCAGTACCGGGTTGACTGGCACTGAAGCTTTCTTT

D gene: TRBD2
V gene: TRBV15
clone size: -
J gene: TRBJ2-7
CDR3 protein: CATSRGLADYEQYF
CDR3 DNA: TGTGCCACCAGCAGGGGACTAGCGGACTACGAGCAGTACTTC

D gene: TRBD1
V gene: TRBV18
clone size: -
J gene: TRBJ1-1
CDR3 protein: CASSQGADTEAFF
CDR3 DNA: TGTGCCAGCTCACAGGGGGCGGACACTGAAGCTTTCTTT

D gene: -
V gene: TRBV9
clone size: -
J gene: TRBJ2-7
CDR3 protein: CASSVLPSYEQYF
CDR3 DNA: TGTGCCAGCAGCGTCCTACCTTCCTACGAGCAGTACTTC

D gene: -
V gene: TRBV18
clone size: few
J gene: TRBJ1-2
CDR3 protein: CASSLGGGIYGYTF
CDR3 DNA: TGTGCCAGCTCACTCGGCGGGGGTATCTATGGCTACACCTTC

D gene: -
V gene: TRBV18
clone size: -
J gene: TRBJ2-7
CDR3 protein: CASSPKEGAAYEQYF
CDR3 DNA: TGTGCCAGCTCACCTAAGGAAGGGGCGGCCTACGAGCAGTACTTC